One TCR beta chain is described in this entry. The data belong to a study of T cell responses to AZD1222 COVID-19 vaccine. Method: immunoSEQ multiplex PCR; TCRdb's copy keeps in-frame clones and lacks some. Of 250,000 to 300,000 clones listed, around 92% are singletons. V lost 0 bases to trimming and J lost 10 bases; unmatched junction nucleotides: 7. The germline V gene encodes CDR1 MGHRA and CDR2 YSYEKL. This CDR3 spans 15 amino acids. This TCR was recovered from an adult who received the AZD1222 COVID-19 vaccine. The sequences come from peripheral blood, collected 28 days after the second AZD1222 dose. The V and J genes are TRBV4-1 and TRBJ2-1; TRBD2 matches 9 bases. CDR3 amino acids: CASSQEAGLAGEQFF. The CDR3 bases are TGCGCCAGCAGCCAAGAGGCGGGACTAGCCGGGGAGCAGTTCTTC.